Below are 26 T cell receptor beta chains sequenced from a single sample in a study of CD4 and CD8 cells across lung adenocarcinoma regions. TCRdb reprocessed the PCR reads via MiXCR and lists one record per CDR3 protein. There are about 25,000 distinct CDR3 sequences in the sample; 50% to 55% occur only once, and less than 60% lies in the top ten. Source material: CD8+ T cells from the center of a lung tumor. These receptors were taken from a male donor with lung adenocarcinoma. The CD4 and CD8 labels of this study may be unreliable.

Worth noting for this clonotype: Mismatch with germline at one junction end may stem from a read error. The V call is TRBV10-2, the J call TRBJ2-5, with D perhaps TRBD2 (5 bases). This CDR3 contains 13 residues. From germline, CDR1 is WSHSY and CDR2 SAAADI. CDR3 in DNA: TGCGCCAGCAGTGATCTAGCCCAAGAGACCCAGTCTTTC. Its translation: CASSDLAQETQSF.

This clonotype was observed a handful of times. The chain is built from TRBV5-1 and TRBJ2-5, with 7 nucleotides matching TRBD2. Germline loops: CDR1 SGHRS, CDR2 YFSETQ. Trimming at V came to 4 bases and at J to 5 bases, leaving 2 bases not matched to a gene. This CDR3 has 12 residues. CDR3 nucleotide sequence: TGCGCCAGCAGCGGGAGGGCCGAGACCCAGTACTTC. Its translation is CASSGRAETQYF.

As for this clonotype: Relative to the germline gene, one junction end is altered; a read error may explain this. The chain has TRBV6-1 and TRBJ2-3, with 11 bases identical to TRBD2. CDR3 length: 14 amino acids. Germline V lookup: CDR1 MNHNS, CDR2 SASEGT. In DNA, the CDR3 is TGTGCCAGCAGACTAGCGGGAGCCACAGATACGCAGTATTTC. Translation gives CASRLAGATDTQYF.

This clonotype occurred a few times. This sequence joins TRBV6-1 and TRBJ2-1; either TRBD1 or TRBD2 may fit D (5 bases each). The better agreement between TRBJ2-5 and the DNA end casts doubt on the J call. CDR3 size: 16 residues. Per germline, CDR1 MNHNS and CDR2 SASEGT. The CDR3: CASREAGARDRETQYF. In nucleotides, the CDR3 is TGTGCCAGCAGGGAGGCCGGGGCCCGGGATCGGGAGACCCAGTACTTC.

Worth noting for this clonotype: One end of the junction varies from germline; a read error may be responsible. The J gene is TRBJ2-3, the V gene TRBV4-1; 7 nucleotides align to TRBD2. Germline-derived CDR1 and CDR2 are MGHRA and YSYEKL. The CDR3 length is 15 residues. CDR3 in DNA: TGCGCCAGGGGCCACGGCGGGAGTGACGCAGATACCCAGTACTTT. Translating gives CARGHGGSDADTQYF.

Remarks on this clonotype: Since a much larger clone is just one base distant, this may be a read error. The rearrangement links TRBV6-1 to TRBJ2-5; 13 bases line up with TRBD2. The V and J ends lost 6 bases and 11 bases, in that order; junction bases with no gene match: 12. Germline V gene data show CDR1 as MNHNS and CDR2 as SASEGT. This CDR3 has 15 amino acids. In nucleotides, the CDR3 is TGTGCCAGCAGGAGACTAGCGGGAGGTGGAAATGAGCAGTACTTC. Its protein is CASRRLAGGGNEQYF.

This clonotype has just a few counts. The chain employs TRBV12-3 or TRBV12-4 and TRBJ2-3, with 9 positions matching TRBD2. The CDR3 has 15 residues. J lost 4 bases, V lost 6 bases, and 8 bases had no gene match. DNA for the CDR3: TGTGCCAGCAGCCCACCCCAGCGGGGGGCAGATACGCAGTATTTT. Translated, it gives CASSPPQRGADTQYF.

This clonotype was recorded once. Germline is not matched at one junction end, which may reflect a read error. V is TRBV10-2 and J is TRBJ2-3; tentatively, D is TRBD1 (7 bases). Germline assignment: CDR1 WSHSY and CDR2 SAAADI. The CDR3 has 17 amino acids. CDR3 nucleotides: TGCGCCAGCAGTGTGGGTGGGAGCAGGGGGGACCCAGATACCCAGTATTTT. Translated: CASSVGGSRGDPDTQYF.

This clonotype was found many times. V and J are TRBV27 and TRBJ2-2; maybe TRBD1 (5 bases). The CDR3 is 16 amino acids. Per the germline V gene, CDR1 is MNHEY and CDR2 is SMNVEV (reference sequence). The ends were cut back, 7 bases at V and 3 bases at J, with 18 bases in the middle. This CDR3 reads CASKREKQADTGELFF. As DNA, the CDR3 is TGTGCCAGCAAGCGAGAGAAACAGGCGGACACCGGGGAGCTGTTTTTT.

Regarding this clonotype: This could be a read error, since a much larger clone is one nucleotide away. The V gene is TRBV6-1, the J gene TRBJ2-5; 9 bases fit TRBD2. The CDR3 totals 14 residues. The junction had 13 bases not matched to a gene; V was cut back by 6 bases and J by 11 bases. Germline values: CDR1 MNHNS, CDR2 SASEGT. The CDR3 DNA follows: TGTGCCAGCAGACCGCCGGGACTAGCCGATGAGCAGTACTTC. Amino acids: CASRPPGLADEQYF.

Worth noting for this clonotype: The junction differs from germline at one of its ends, possibly a read error. This chain connects TRBV10-1 to TRBJ2-4; D tentatively fits TRBD1 or TRBD2 (5 bases each). Germline V gene sequence: CDR1 WNHNN, CDR2 SYGVQD (reference sequence). The CDR3 is made up of 15 amino acids. CDR3 amino acids: CASSAGQGAKDMQYF. The CDR3, as DNA: TGCGCCAGCAGTGCGGGGCAGGGAGCCAAAGATATGCAGTATTTC.

This clonotype is categorized as medium-sized. V usage is TRBV10-3 and J usage is TRBJ2-5; 9 bases map to TRBD1. This CDR3 region has 14 residues. Germline trimming cut 6 bases from V and 2 bases from J; bases unmatched to any gene: 4. Germline CDR1 and CDR2: ENHRY and SYGVKD. CDR3 coding DNA: TGTGCCATCAGGACGGGACAGGGACAAGAGACCCAGTACTTC. Protein product: CAIRTGQGQETQYF.

There are a few counts of this clonotype. V gene TRBV6-1 combines with J gene TRBJ1-6; no clear D gene. Trimming took 9 bases from V and 7 from J, leaving 13 bases between them. This CDR3 region has 13 residues. Looked up from germline, CDR1 is MNHNS and CDR2 is SASEGT. Written as DNA, the CDR3 is TGTGCCAGTGCGCGGGCAGGCAATTCACCCCTCCACTTT. Protein product: CASARAGNSPLHF.

The chain combines TRBV6-4 with TRBJ2-4; the D gene is possibly TRBD1 (5 bases). This CDR3 spans 13 amino acids. V lost 9 bases to trimming and J lost 12 bases, with 21 bases between them. In germline, CDR1 is MRHNA, CDR2 SNTAGT. The CDR3 sequence: CARGLSAKDTQYF. CDR3 DNA sequence: TGTGCCAGGGGGCTGTCCGCCAAAGACACTCAGTACTTC.

This clonotype was recorded at least ten times. The V and J genes are TRBV28 and TRBJ1-1; 11 bases map to TRBD1. After removal of 10 bases from V and 0 bases from J, the junction contained 4 bases not matched to a gene. Germline-derived CDR1 and CDR2 are MDHEN and SYDVKM. The CDR3 spans 14 residues. The chain's CDR3 is CATRTGGLNTEAFF. In nucleotides, the CDR3 is TGTGCCACCCGGACAGGGGGCTTGAACACTGAAGCTTTCTTT.

This clonotype was recorded many times. The gene calls are TRBV6-5 and TRBJ2-1; TRBD2 agrees at 8 bases. Germline CDR1 MNHEY, CDR2 SVGAGI. The CDR3 has 17 amino acids. Losses at the gene ends were 1 base for V and 0 bases for J; bases not matched to a gene: 5. Here the CDR3 DNA reads TGTGCCAGCAGTTACTATAAGCGGGGGCTCTCCTACAATGAGCAGTTCTTC. It translates to CASSYYKRGLSYNEQFF.

The V and J genes are TRBV6-5 and TRBJ2-1, with 12 positions matching TRBD2. The assigned J gene may be wrong: the sequence end matches TRBJ2-7 better. The CDR3 is 18 residues long. Germline V gives CDR1 MNHEY, CDR2 SVGAGI. CDR3 loop: CASSLGLAGGLSTDAQYF. CDR3 DNA: TGTGCCAGCAGTTTAGGGCTAGCGGGAGGGCTGAGCACAGATGCGCAGTACTTC.

This clonotype was counted between two and nine times. The V call is TRBV6-5, the J call TRBJ2-2; 9 nucleotides line up with TRBD2. Germline CDR1 MNHEY, CDR2 SVGAGI. Trimming removed 3 bases from V and 5 bases from J; junction bases left unmatched: 7. This CDR3 is 16 amino acids long. The CDR3 spells CASSYQLAGFTGELFF. The CDR3 DNA follows: TGTGCCAGCAGTTATCAGCTAGCGGGATTTACCGGGGAGCTGTTTTTT.

This clonotype was detected only a few times. This chain links TRBV10-1 with TRBJ2-3; D may correspond to TRBD1 or TRBD2 (5 bases each). The CDR3 consists of 15 residues. V lost 4 bases, J lost 9 bases, and 20 bases lay in between. Germline values: CDR1 WNHNN, CDR2 SYGVQD (reference sequence). CDR3 bases: TGCGCCAGCAGTGCGGGGCTGTGGGGCAAAAACACGCAGTATTTT. It encodes CASSAGLWGKNTQYF.

This clonotype is medium-sized (0.01 to 0.1%) by share. This chain links TRBV10-2 with TRBJ2-1; D remains unclear. The CDR3 sequence is 11 residues long. With 5 bases removed from V and 9 bases from J, the gap between germline ends came to 8 bases. Germline V lookup: CDR1 WSHSY, CDR2 SAAADI. The CDR3 DNA follows: TGCGCCAGCAGTTCCCGGAGTGAGCAGTTCTTC. This sequence encodes CASSSRSEQFF.

The count of this clonotype is one. The V call is TRBV6-1, the J call TRBJ2-4; a possible D gene is TRBD2 (6 bases). Trimming took 2 bases from V and 13 from J, leaving 24 bases between them. The germline V gene has CDR1 MNHNS and CDR2 SASEGT. This CDR3 is built from 16 residues. The CDR3 protein is CASSEWRRELTDMQYF. In DNA, the CDR3 is TGTGCCAGCAGTGAATGGAGGCGGGAACTCACAGATATGCAGTACTTC.

In its sample, this clonotype was seen a few times. An end of the junction differs from the germline gene, which may be a read error. The gene calls are TRBV6-1 and TRBJ2-3; the D gene is possibly TRBD2 (6 bases). This CDR3 is 16 amino acids long. Germline V CDR1 and CDR2: MNHNS, SASEGT. In DNA form, the CDR3 reads TGTGCCAGCAGTGAAGCCGGGACGGGAGCTAAAGACATGCAGTACTTT. Translation gives CASSEAGTGAKDMQYF.

This clonotype was detected many times. V usage is TRBV6-2 or TRBV6-3 and J usage is TRBJ2-5; D perhaps matches TRBD2 (5 bases). The closer fit of TRBJ2-7 to the DNA end suggests the J call may be wrong. CDR1 is MNHEY and CDR2 is SVGEGT in the germline V gene. This CDR3 spans 14 amino acids. CDR3: CASSYLRETGEQYF. The CDR3 DNA sequence: TGTGCCAGCAGTTACCTGAGGGAGACGGGCGAGCAGTACTTC.

The chain uses TRBV27 and TRBJ2-2, with TRBD2 matching over 8 bases. The germline CDR1 and CDR2 sequences are MNHEY and SMNVEV (reference sequence). The CDR3 contains 15 residues. V gave up 2 bases and J gave up 7 bases; unmatched junction bases: 6. Here the CDR3 reads CASSLAGGLSGELFF. The CDR3 DNA sequence: TGTGCCAGCAGTTTAGCGGGGGGCCTTAGCGGGGAGCTGTTTTTT.

This clonotype was picked up a small number of times. The V and J genes are TRBV6-2 or TRBV6-3 and TRBJ2-5; D remains unclear. The ends were cut back, 6 bases at V and 3 bases at J, with 11 bases in the middle. The V gene's germline CDR1 is MNHEY and CDR2 SVGEGT. The CDR3 covers 13 residues. The CDR3 DNA reads as TGTGCCAGCAGCTACCATATCAAAGAGACCCAGTACTTC. It codes for CASSYHIKETQYF.

The V gene is TRBV6-1, the J gene TRBJ2-1, with D perhaps matching TRBD1 or TRBD2 (6 bases each). The J call could be wrong; TRBJ2-5 is a better fit for the DNA end. CDR3 length: 16 amino acids. Germline CDR1 reads MNHNS; CDR2 reads SASEGT. The CDR3 coding sequence is TGTGCCAGCAGTGGCCTCGGGGGCGGTGACCAAGAGACCCAGTACTTC. This sequence encodes CASSGLGGGDQETQYF.